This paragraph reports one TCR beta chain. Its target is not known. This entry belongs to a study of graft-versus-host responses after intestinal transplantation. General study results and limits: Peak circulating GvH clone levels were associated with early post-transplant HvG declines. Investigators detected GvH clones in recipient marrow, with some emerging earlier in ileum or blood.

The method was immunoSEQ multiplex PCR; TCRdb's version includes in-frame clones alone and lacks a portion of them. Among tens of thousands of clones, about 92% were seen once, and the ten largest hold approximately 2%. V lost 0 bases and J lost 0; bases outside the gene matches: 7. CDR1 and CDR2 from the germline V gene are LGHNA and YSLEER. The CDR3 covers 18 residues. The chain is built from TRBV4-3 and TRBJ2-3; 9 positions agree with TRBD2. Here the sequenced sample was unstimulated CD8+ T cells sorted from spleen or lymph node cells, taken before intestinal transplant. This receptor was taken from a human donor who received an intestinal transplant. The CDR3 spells CASSQDRVAGVSTDTQYF. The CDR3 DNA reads TGCGCCAGCAGCCAAGATAGGGTAGCGGGGGTGAGCACAGATACGCAGTATTTT.